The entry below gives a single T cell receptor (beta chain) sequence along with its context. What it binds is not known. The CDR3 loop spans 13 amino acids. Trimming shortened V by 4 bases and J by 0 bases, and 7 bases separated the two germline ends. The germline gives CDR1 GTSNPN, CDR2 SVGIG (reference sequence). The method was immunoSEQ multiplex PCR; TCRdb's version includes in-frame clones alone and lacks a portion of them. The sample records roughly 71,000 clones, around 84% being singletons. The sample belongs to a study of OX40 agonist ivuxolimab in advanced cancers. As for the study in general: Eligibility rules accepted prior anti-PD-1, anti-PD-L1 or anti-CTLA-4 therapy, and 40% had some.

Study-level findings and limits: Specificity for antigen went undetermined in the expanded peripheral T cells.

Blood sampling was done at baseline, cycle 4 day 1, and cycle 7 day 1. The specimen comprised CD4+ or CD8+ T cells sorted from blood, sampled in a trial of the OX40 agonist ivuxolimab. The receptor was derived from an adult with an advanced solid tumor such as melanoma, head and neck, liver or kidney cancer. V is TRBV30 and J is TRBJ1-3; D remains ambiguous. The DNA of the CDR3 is TGTGCCTGGACACCCGGCTCTGGAAACACCATATATTTT. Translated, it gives CAWTPGSGNTIYF.